These T cell receptor beta chains were read from a single sample in a study of Ad26.COV2.S vaccination and SARS-CoV-2 variants. TCRdb keeps only in-frame clones here, not all; method: immunoSEQ multiplex PCR. In the table there are 440,000 or so clones, around 91% of which are singletons. Sequencing was performed on peripheral blood, taken in a trial of Ad26.COV2.S vaccine versus placebo. The receptor source for this set is a person aged 18-65 years who received the Ad26.COV2.S COVID-19 vaccine or a placebo. CDR3s include the opening cysteine and the closing phenylalanine or tryptophan. Fields, in order: clone size, D gene, V gene, J gene, CDR3 DNA, CDR3 protein. The D gene is left open where the match is weak. A clone size is listed for some rows: how often the clone was seen (once, few, many), or a class if it is expanded.

>-|-|TRBV29-1|TRBJ1-2
TGCAGCGTTGCGGACAGTTATGGCTACACCTTC
CSVADSYGYTF
>-|-|TRBV11-1|TRBJ1-1
TGTGCCAGCAGCTTATTCAAGGGTACGAACACTGAAGCTTTCTTT
CASSLFKGTNTEAFF
>once|-|TRBV18|TRBJ2-7
TGTGCCAGCTCACCACAGGGACGGGGCTACGAGCAGTACTTC
CASSPQGRGYEQYF
>-|-|TRBV19|TRBJ2-1
TGTGCCAGTACCCTAGCCGGTGAGCAGTTCTTC
CASTLAGEQFF
>once|-|TRBV5-6|TRBJ1-1
TGTGCCAGCAGCTCAGGGATTGTTGAAGCTTTCTTT
CASSSGIVEAFF
>few|-|TRBV5-4|TRBJ1-6
TGTGCCAGCAGCTTGGACTCCGATTCACCCCTCCACTTT
CASSLDSDSPLHF
>-|TRBD2|TRBV19|TRBJ2-1
TGTGCCAGTAGTATAAAGGGACTAGGACCTAATGAGCAGTTCTTC
CASSIKGLGPNEQFF
>-|TRBD1|TRBV11-1|TRBJ2-7
TGTGCCAGCAGCACGGACAGGGTACCCTACGAGCAGTACTTC
CASSTDRVPYEQYF
>-|-|TRBV2|TRBJ2-3
TGTGCCAGCAGTGAAGGGACAGCGACTTGGAAAGATACGCAGTATTTT
CASSEGTATWKDTQYF
>once|TRBD2|TRBV11-2|TRBJ2-2
TGTGCCAGCAGCTTAGCCCGGACTAGCGAATACACCGGGGAGCTGTTTTTT
CASSLARTSEYTGELFF
>-|TRBD1|TRBV5-1|TRBJ1-1
TGCGCCAGCAGCTGGGACAGCAAGAACACTGAAGCTTTCTTT
CASSWDSKNTEAFF
>few|-|TRBV10-3|TRBJ1-1
TGTGCCATCAGTGATCGAGGTGACACTGAAGCTTTCTTT
CAISDRGDTEAFF
>-|TRBD1|TRBV29-1|TRBJ1-2
TGCAGCGTTGAGACAGGGTCCTATGGCTACACCTTC
CSVETGSYGYTF
>-|TRBD1|TRBV4-3|TRBJ2-7
TGCGCCAGCAGCCAAGCCGGGACAGGGAGCCACGAGCAGTACTTC
CASSQAGTGSHEQYF
>-|-|TRBV9|TRBJ1-1
TGTGCCAGCAGCGGCAGGGGAAGGGACACTGAAGCTTTCTTT
CASSGRGRDTEAFF
>-|-|TRBV15|TRBJ2-3
TGTGCCACCAGCGGGAGACCCCTACGTTCAGATACGCAGTATTTT
CATSGRPLRSDTQYF
>-|-|TRBV9|TRBJ1-4
TGTGCCAGCAGCGTAGGCGGGGGAAAAACTAATGAAAAACTGTTTTTT
CASSVGGGKTNEKLFF
>-|-|TRBV6-2/TRBV6-3|TRBJ1-1
TGTGCCAGCAGTTACCTCGGGAGGGCCACTGAAGCTTTCTTT
CASSYLGRATEAFF
>-|-|TRBV10-3|TRBJ2-7
TGTGCCATCAGTGAGTCGGTGGGGGGCCCTTACGAGCAGTACTTC
CAISESVGGPYEQYF
>once|-|TRBV11-1|TRBJ2-3
TGTGCCAGCAGCTTAAAAATGCCACTAGCAGATACGCAGTATTTT
CASSLKMPLADTQYF
>-|TRBD2|TRBV7-9|TRBJ2-7
TGTGCCAGCAGCGCGGGACTAGCGGGAACTCCTCGCTTC
CASSAGLAGTPRF
>-|TRBD2|TRBV19|TRBJ2-7
TGTGCCACTGCGTTGGCGGGAGGGTTCTACGAGCAGTACTTC
CATALAGGFYEQYF
>once|-|TRBV6-2/TRBV6-3|TRBJ2-7
TGTGCCAGCAGCCTCCGGGCCGTCGGGAACGAGCAGTACTTC
CASSLRAVGNEQYF
>-|-|TRBV7-3|TRBJ1-2
TGTGCCAGCAGCCCCGGGGGGCAAGGAAGCTACACCTTC
CASSPGGQGSYTF
>-|TRBD2|TRBV20-1|TRBJ2-1
TGCAGTGCTAGTTATACCTCTAGCGGGCGCGACAATGAGCAGTTCTTC
CSASYTSSGRDNEQFF
>-|-|TRBV9|TRBJ1-4
TGTGCCAGCAGCGTGGGGGGGATCGACGAAAAACTGTTTTTT
CASSVGGIDEKLFF
>-|TRBD2|TRBV10-1|TRBJ2-3
TGCGCCAGCAGTGCGGACCGGGGGGAGGTGACAGATACGCAGTATTTT
CASSADRGEVTDTQYF
>-|-|TRBV27|TRBJ1-1
TGTGCCAGCAATTCCCGCTCGATTTTTGAAGCTTTCTTT
CASNSRSIFEAFF
>-|TRBD1|TRBV7-8|TRBJ1-6
TGTGCCAGCAGCTTCCGGACAGGGGTTCGAAATTCACCCCTCCACTTT
CASSFRTGVRNSPLHF
>-|-|TRBV6-1|TRBJ1-5
TGTGCCAGCAGTGAAGACGGCAATCAGCCCCAGCATTTT
CASSEDGNQPQHF
>-|TRBD1|TRBV9|TRBJ2-7
TGTGCCAGCAGTCCGCTGGGACAGGGGACCTACGAGCAGTACTTC
CASSPLGQGTYEQYF
>-|TRBD1|TRBV18|TRBJ1-5
TGTGCCAGCTCACAGGGACAGGGGGACAATCAGCCCCAGCATTTT
CASSQGQGDNQPQHF
>-|-|TRBV11-2|TRBJ1-4
TGTGCCAGCAGCTTCCTGATCAGCGGGGTAGCAACTAATGAAAAACTGTTTTTT
CASSFLISGVATNEKLFF
>-|TRBD1|TRBV28|TRBJ2-1
TGTGCCAGCAGTTTTTTAGGGACAGCCAAATACAATGAGCAGTTCTTC
CASSFLGTAKYNEQFF
>-|-|TRBV19|TRBJ2-7
TGTGCCAGTAGTATAGATCCTCGGGGAAACTACGAGCAGTACTTC
CASSIDPRGNYEQYF
>-|-|TRBV6-2/TRBV6-3|TRBJ2-7
TGTGCCAGCAGTTACTCGTCCTTAAGGTACGAGCAGTACTTC
CASSYSSLRYEQYF
>-|-|TRBV28|TRBJ1-5
TGTGCCAGCAGTTTTAGCCGCAATCAGCCCCAGCATTTT
CASSFSRNQPQHF
>-|-|TRBV10-1|TRBJ2-3
TGCGCCAGCAGTAAGTGGGGGGGACAGTGCACAGATACGCAGTATTTT
CASSKWGGQCTDTQYF
>-|-|TRBV29-1|TRBJ2-7
TGCAGCGTTGAAGATTGGCGAACAGGAGTCTACGAGCAGTACTTC
CSVEDWRTGVYEQYF
>-|TRBD1|TRBV28|TRBJ2-6
TGTGCCAGCAGTCCCTACAGGGGCAGCTATGGGGCCAACGTCCTGACTTTC
CASSPYRGSYGANVLTF
>-|TRBD2|TRBV7-9|TRBJ2-3
TGTGCCAGCAGGGGCCCACAGTCGGGAGGAGATACGCAGTATTTT
CASRGPQSGGDTQYF
>-|-|TRBV9|TRBJ2-2
TGTGCCAGTCACCCTGCCGGGACCAGAAACACCGGGGAGCTGTTTTTT
CASHPAGTRNTGELFF
>-|TRBD2|TRBV19|TRBJ2-2
TGTGCCAGTAGTCGGACTAGCGGCACCAACACCGGGGAGCTGTTTTTT
CASSRTSGTNTGELFF